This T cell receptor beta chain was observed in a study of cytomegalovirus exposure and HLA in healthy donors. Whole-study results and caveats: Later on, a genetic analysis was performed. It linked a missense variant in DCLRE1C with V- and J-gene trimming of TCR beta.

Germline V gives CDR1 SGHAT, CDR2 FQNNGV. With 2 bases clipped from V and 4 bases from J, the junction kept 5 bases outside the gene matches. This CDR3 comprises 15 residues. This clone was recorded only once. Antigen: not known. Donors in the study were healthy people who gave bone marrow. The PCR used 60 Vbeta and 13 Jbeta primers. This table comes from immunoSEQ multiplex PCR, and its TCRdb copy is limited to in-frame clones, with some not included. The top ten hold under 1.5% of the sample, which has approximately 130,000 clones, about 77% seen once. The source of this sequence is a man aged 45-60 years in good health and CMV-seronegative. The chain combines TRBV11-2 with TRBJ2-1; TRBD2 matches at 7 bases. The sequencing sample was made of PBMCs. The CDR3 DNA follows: TGTGCCAGCAGCTTAAACGGGAGGCGATACAATGAGCAGTTCTTC. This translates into CASSLNGRRYNEQFF.